The rows below give T cell receptor beta chains drawn from one sample of a study of blood T cell repertoires in COVID-19. Some clones are missing from TCRdb's copy, which holds only in-frame ones; the method was immunoSEQ multiplex PCR. This table has approximately 100,000 clones, around 78% appearing once. Input material: peripheral blood. These receptors came from a man at least 80 years old with COVID-19, enrolled during active disease. Each CDR3 is given with its conserved first and last residue. The order of the fields is CDR3 protein, CDR3 DNA, J gene, clone size, V gene, D gene. The D gene is left open where the match is weak. The size field is filled for only some rows; it gives once, few, many or a size class.

CDR3: CASRPQTGPGELFF
DNA: TGTGCCAGCAGGCCTCAGACAGGGCCAGGGGAGCTGTTTTTT
J: TRBJ2-2
size: -
V: TRBV2
D: TRBD1

CDR3: CASSWTRGSPLHF
DNA: TGTGCCAGCAGCTGGACCAGGGGTTCACCCCTCCACTTT
J: TRBJ1-6
size: -
V: TRBV7-2
D: -

CDR3: CASSLSGTNYNEQFF
DNA: TGTGCCAGCAGTTTATCGGGGACTAACTACAATGAGCAGTTCTTC
J: TRBJ2-1
size: -
V: TRBV28
D: TRBD2

CDR3: CASSTSGTGYGGYGYTF
DNA: TGTGCCAGCAGCACATCCGGGACAGGGTATGGAGGCTATGGCTACACCTTC
J: TRBJ1-2
size: -
V: TRBV7-2
D: TRBD1

CDR3: CASSLRLAGYYEQYF
DNA: TGTGCCAGCAGCCTTCGACTAGCGGGATACTACGAGCAGTACTTC
J: TRBJ2-7
size: -
V: TRBV3-1/TRBV3-2
D: TRBD2

CDR3: CSVSVGLSYNEQFF
DNA: TGCAGCGTTTCGGTGGGCCTCTCCTACAATGAGCAGTTCTTC
J: TRBJ2-1
size: -
V: TRBV29-1
D: -

CDR3: CASSLNRIGQGDTDTQYF
DNA: TGCGCCAGCAGCTTAAACAGAATTGGACAGGGGGACACAGATACGCAGTATTTT
J: TRBJ2-3
size: -
V: TRBV5-1
D: TRBD1

CDR3: CASSRGTGGARQETQYF
DNA: TGTGCCAGCAGCCGCGGGACAGGGGGCGCGAGGCAAGAGACCCAGTACTTC
J: TRBJ2-5
size: -
V: TRBV13
D: TRBD1

CDR3: CASTLGGVYEQYF
DNA: TGTGCCAGCACCTTGGGGGGGGTTTACGAGCAGTACTTC
J: TRBJ2-7
size: -
V: TRBV5-6
D: TRBD2

CDR3: CASSLGWRGVRSPDTQYF
DNA: TGTGCCAGCAGTTTGGGCTGGAGGGGAGTTCGATCCCCGGATACGCAGTATTTT
J: TRBJ2-3
size: few
V: TRBV27
D: -

CDR3: CASDLTGFLQPQHF
DNA: TGTGCCAGCGATTTGACAGGGTTCCTCCAGCCCCAGCATTTT
J: TRBJ1-5
size: -
V: TRBV2
D: TRBD1

CDR3: CASSWTITGNSPLHF
DNA: TGTGCCAGCAGTTGGACAATCACAGGGAACTCACCCCTCCACTTT
J: TRBJ1-6
size: -
V: TRBV28
D: -

CDR3: CASSRAGINYGYTF
DNA: TGCGCCAGCAGCAGGGCAGGGATTAACTATGGCTACACCTTC
J: TRBJ1-2
size: -
V: TRBV5-1
D: -

CDR3: CASSARQGMNYGYTF
DNA: TGTGCCAGCAGCGCGCGACAGGGCATGAACTATGGCTACACCTTC
J: TRBJ1-2
size: -
V: TRBV7-2
D: TRBD1

CDR3: CASRSGQAYEQYF
DNA: TGTGCCAGCAGGTCGGGACAGGCCTACGAGCAGTACTTC
J: TRBJ2-7
size: -
V: TRBV12-3/TRBV12-4
D: TRBD1

CDR3: CAISERETHEQYF
DNA: TGTGCCATCAGTGAGCGGGAGACCCACGAGCAGTACTTC
J: TRBJ2-7
size: few
V: TRBV10-3
D: -

CDR3: CASSQPTVKQSYEQYF
DNA: TGTGCCAGCAGTCAACCTACGGTAAAGCAATCCTACGAGCAGTACTTC
J: TRBJ2-7
size: few
V: TRBV28
D: -

CDR3: CASSDPKLGLQETQYF
DNA: TGTGCCAGCAGTGACCCGAAATTGGGACTCCAAGAGACCCAGTACTTC
J: TRBJ2-5
size: -
V: TRBV25-1
D: -

CDR3: CASSWGTGADEQFF
DNA: TGCGCCAGCAGCTGGGGGACAGGGGCGGATGAGCAGTTCTTC
J: TRBJ2-1
size: -
V: TRBV5-1
D: TRBD1

CDR3: CASSEIRQGTHEQYF
DNA: TGTGCCAGCAGTGAAATCAGGCAGGGAACCCACGAGCAGTACTTC
J: TRBJ2-7
size: -
V: TRBV6-1
D: -

CDR3: CASSLVGGREQFF
DNA: TGCGCCAGCAGCTTGGTGGGAGGGCGTGAGCAGTTCTTC
J: TRBJ2-1
size: -
V: TRBV5-1
D: TRBD2

CDR3: CASRGQGWTGELFF
DNA: TGTGCCAGCAGGGGACAGGGTTGGACCGGGGAGCTGTTTTTT
J: TRBJ2-2
size: -
V: TRBV28
D: TRBD1

CDR3: CASSLWGAGGRDEQFF
DNA: TGTGCCAGCAGCTTATGGGGGGCAGGCGGGAGGGATGAGCAGTTCTTC
J: TRBJ2-1
size: -
V: TRBV11-2
D: TRBD2

CDR3: CASSLAQVYTEAFF
DNA: TGTGCCAGCAGCTTAGCGCAGGTTTACACTGAAGCTTTCTTT
J: TRBJ1-1
size: -
V: TRBV7-8
D: -

CDR3: CASQNDYSNQPQHF
DNA: TGTGCCAGCCAGAATGATTATAGCAATCAGCCCCAGCATTTT
J: TRBJ1-5
size: once
V: TRBV2
D: -

CDR3: CASSLDRVEIGYTF
DNA: TGTGCCAGCAGCTTGGACAGGGTCGAGATTGGCTACACCTTC
J: TRBJ1-2
size: -
V: TRBV5-6
D: -

CDR3: CASSLEGLRTYNEQFF
DNA: TGTGCCAGCAGCCTCGAGGGACTGAGGACCTACAATGAGCAGTTCTTC
J: TRBJ2-1
size: -
V: TRBV5-6
D: -

CDR3: CAISGAGTGGYEQYF
DNA: TGTGCCATCAGTGGGGCCGGGACAGGGGGTTACGAGCAGTACTTC
J: TRBJ2-7
size: -
V: TRBV10-3
D: TRBD1

CDR3: CATSERQPGNTIYF
DNA: TGTGCCACCAGTGAGCGACAGCCTGGAAACACCATATATTTT
J: TRBJ1-3
size: once
V: TRBV24-1
D: -

CDR3: CASSTGNNYGYTF
DNA: TGTGCCAGCAGTACAGGGAATAACTATGGCTACACCTTC
J: TRBJ1-2
size: -
V: TRBV2
D: -

CDR3: CASSHGIRTSGQSSYNEQFF
DNA: TGTGCCAGCAGCCACGGAATACGGACTAGCGGGCAGAGCTCCTACAATGAGCAGTTCTTC
J: TRBJ2-1
size: -
V: TRBV3-1/TRBV3-2
D: TRBD2

CDR3: CASSVWDRGDTEAFF
DNA: TGTGCCAGCAGCGTCTGGGACAGGGGCGACACTGAAGCTTTCTTT
J: TRBJ1-1
size: -
V: TRBV7-8
D: TRBD1

CDR3: CASSLGIAPDTDTQYF
DNA: TGTGCCAGCAGCTTAGGTATAGCGCCTGACACAGATACGCAGTATTTT
J: TRBJ2-3
size: -
V: TRBV7-3
D: -

CDR3: CASSSGTGGGEQYF
DNA: TGTGCCAGTAGTTCCGGGACAGGGGGCGGCGAGCAGTACTTC
J: TRBJ2-7
size: -
V: TRBV19
D: TRBD1

CDR3: CASSFEGGYEQYF
DNA: TGTGCCAGCAGCTTTGAGGGAGGTTACGAGCAGTACTTC
J: TRBJ2-7
size: few
V: TRBV5-4
D: -

CDR3: CASSELALAGATPLCLYF
DNA: TGTGCCAGCAGCGAATTGGCACTAGCGGGCGCCACACCCCTTTGCTTGTACTTC
J: TRBJ2-7
size: few
V: TRBV6-1
D: TRBD2

CDR3: CASSSSGSRLAYEQYF
DNA: TGCGCCAGCAGCTCTTCCGGGAGTCGATTGGCCTACGAGCAGTACTTC
J: TRBJ2-7
size: -
V: TRBV5-1
D: -

CDR3: CASSEAGTGSAGELFF
DNA: TGTGCCAGCAGTGAAGCCGGGACAGGGTCAGCCGGGGAGCTGTTTTTT
J: TRBJ2-2
size: -
V: TRBV25-1
D: TRBD1

CDR3: CASSPPTSVGAGELFF
DNA: TGTGCCAGCAGCCCGCCGACTAGCGTTGGTGCTGGGGAGCTGTTTTTT
J: TRBJ2-2
size: -
V: TRBV7-3
D: TRBD2

CDR3: CASSPGAPAREQYF
DNA: TGTGCCAGCTCACCAGGGGCCCCAGCGCGCGAGCAGTACTTC
J: TRBJ2-7
size: -
V: TRBV18
D: -

CDR3: CASSPATNEKLFF
DNA: TGTGCCAGCAGCCCCGCAACTAATGAAAAACTGTTTTTT
J: TRBJ1-4
size: -
V: TRBV28
D: -

CDR3: CATSGDNYGYTF
DNA: TGTGCCACCAGCGGGGATAACTATGGCTACACCTTC
J: TRBJ1-2
size: -
V: TRBV24-1
D: -

CDR3: CASSSGQGRETQYF
DNA: TGTGCCAGCAGCTCCGGACAGGGGAGGGAGACCCAGTACTTC
J: TRBJ2-5
size: -
V: TRBV7-2
D: TRBD1

CDR3: CASSSTRGGRNEQFF
DNA: TGTGCCAGCAGCTCCACCCGGGGCGGGAGAAATGAGCAGTTCTTC
J: TRBJ2-1
size: once
V: TRBV11-2
D: TRBD2

CDR3: CASSEDRDNEQFF
DNA: TGTGCCAGCAGTGAAGACAGAGACAATGAGCAGTTCTTC
J: TRBJ2-1
size: -
V: TRBV2
D: -

CDR3: CASSLSQANSPLHF
DNA: TGTGCCAGCAGCTTAAGCCAGGCAAATTCACCCCTCCACTTT
J: TRBJ1-6
size: -
V: TRBV7-3
D: -

CDR3: CASSLEAGLNNSPLHF
DNA: TGTGCCAGCAGTTTGGAGGCGGGCCTTAATAATTCACCCCTCCACTTT
J: TRBJ1-6
size: -
V: TRBV27
D: -

CDR3: CASSLGTRGGELFF
DNA: TGTGCCAGCAGCTTAGGGACTAGGGGCGGGGAGCTGTTTTTT
J: TRBJ2-2
size: few
V: TRBV7-3
D: TRBD2

CDR3: CASSVSGGTLSYEQYF
DNA: TGTGCCAGCAGTGTTAGCGGGGGTACACTCTCTTACGAGCAGTACTTC
J: TRBJ2-7
size: -
V: TRBV6-1
D: TRBD2

CDR3: CASSSGNTGELFF
DNA: TGTGCCAGCAGCTCAGGGAACACCGGGGAGCTGTTTTTT
J: TRBJ2-2
size: -
V: TRBV3-1/TRBV3-2
D: -

CDR3: CASSPRDSQETQYF
DNA: TGTGCCAGCAGCCCACGGGACAGCCAAGAGACCCAGTACTTC
J: TRBJ2-5
size: -
V: TRBV7-3
D: TRBD1

CDR3: CASSFGQGLYEQYF
DNA: TGTGCCAGCAGCTTCGGGCAGGGTCTCTACGAGCAGTACTTC
J: TRBJ2-7
size: many
V: TRBV7-9
D: -

CDR3: CAWGDRNSGNTIYF
DNA: TGTGCCTGGGGGGACAGGAACTCTGGAAACACCATATATTTT
J: TRBJ1-3
size: -
V: TRBV30
D: TRBD1

CDR3: CASSRGPSGVGELFF
DNA: TGTGCCAGCAGCCGAGGGCCTAGCGGTGTCGGGGAGCTGTTTTTT
J: TRBJ2-2
size: -
V: TRBV4-2
D: TRBD2